The 9 T cell receptor beta chains listed next were all sequenced from one sample in a study of blood T cell repertoires in COVID-19. Profiling relied on immunoSEQ multiplex PCR, and the TCRdb table lists in-frame clones only, not all of them. The profile shows 90,000 or so clones, about 90% of them singletons. The sequenced sample was peripheral blood. The receptors shown here come from a woman of 80 years or more with active or convalescent COVID-19.

The chain has TRBV28 and TRBJ1-3, with D possibly TRBD1 on 6 matching bases. Germline V lookup: CDR1 MDHEN, CDR2 SYDVKM. The CDR3 runs 13 residues. V was shortened by 5 bases and J by 4 bases, with 9 bases between the two germline ends. The CDR3 DNA follows: TGTGCCAGCAGTAGGACAGTCGGAAACACCATATATTTT. This codes for CASSRTVGNTIYF.

The CDR3 DNA follows: TGTGCCAGCAGCTTAGCGGGAGTGGGCACAGATACGCAGTATTTT. Translating gives CASSLAGVGTDTQYF. The chain joins TRBV28 to TRBJ2-3; 9 bases line up with TRBD2. Germline-derived CDR1 and CDR2 are MDHEN and SYDVKM. The CDR3 is 15 residues long. J lost 1 base, V lost 6 bases, and 5 bases had no gene match.

The genes are TRBV14 and TRBJ2-1, with D uncertain. Germline V gene sequence: CDR1 SGHDN, CDR2 FVKESK. The CDR3 extends over 15 amino acids. V shed 4 bases and J shed 4 bases, with 14 bases lying between them. CDR3 coding DNA: TGTGCCAGCAGCCCCCTAGGAGAGTATTACAATGAGCAGTTCTTC. Translating gives CASSPLGEYYNEQFF.

The V gene is TRBV24-1, the J gene TRBJ1-1; TRBD1 is a possible D gene (5 bases). CDR1 and CDR2 (germline): KGHDR, SFDVKD. V was cut by 6 bases and J by 2 bases, with 12 bases left in between. This CDR3 has 14 residues. The CDR3 here is CATSHGGINTEAFF. The DNA for the CDR3 is TGTGCCACCAGTCACGGGGGTATCAACACTGAAGCTTTCTTT.

The chain employs TRBV28 and TRBJ1-5; tentative D call: TRBD1 (6 bases). V was cut by 5 bases and J by 6 bases, with 17 bases left in between. The CDR3 has 15 amino acids. Looked up from germline, CDR1 is MDHEN and CDR2 is SYDVKM. In nucleotides, the CDR3 is TGTGCCAGCAGTCTCGGACAGTCGGGAGGTCAGCCCCAGCATTTT. The encoded protein is CASSLGQSGGQPQHF.

The chain employs TRBV28 and TRBJ2-2; D ambiguous. CDR1 and CDR2 (germline): MDHEN, SYDVKM. V shed 2 bases and J shed 5 bases, with 6 bases lying between them. CDR3 length equals 13 residues. The CDR3 DNA reads as TGTGCCAGCAGTTTAGGCCAGACCGGGGAGCTGTTTTTT. Its protein product is CASSLGQTGELFF.

This clone appeared a single time. The CDR3 bases are TGTGCCAGTAGCTCAGGCAGAAGCATGAACACTGAAGCTTTCTTT. This translates into CASSSGRSMNTEAFF. The chain couples TRBV19 to TRBJ1-1; D remains ambiguous. Trimming stripped 6 bases from V and 0 bases from J, with 14 bases between. The CDR3 loop spans 15 amino acids. The V gene's germline CDR1 is LNHDA and CDR2 SQIVND (reference sequence).

The chain carries TRBV6-5 and TRBJ2-2; possibly TRBD1 for D (6 bases). V was cut by 6 bases and J by 5 bases, with 13 bases left in between. This CDR3 contains 14 residues. Germline CDR1 reads MNHEY; CDR2 reads SVGAGI. The CDR3 DNA is TGTGCCAGCAGACTACAGGGTAGGACCGGGGAGCTGTTTTTT. Its protein product is CASRLQGRTGELFF.

The count of this clone is one. The chain has TRBV9 and TRBJ2-2; 13 nucleotides line up with TRBD2. V lost 3 bases and J lost 5; bases outside the gene matches: 4. The CDR3 spans 16 residues. CDR1 is SGDLS, CDR2 YYNGEE, per germline. The CDR3 region has the DNA TGTGCCAGCAGCGCCGTGGGACTAGCGGGAACCGGGGAGCTGTTTTTT. The encoded protein is CASSAVGLAGTGELFF.